This T cell receptor (beta chain) is drawn from a study of blood T cell repertoires in COVID-19 (dated by TCRdb to 2019 to 2021). About the study as a whole: Collaborator samples came from the United States, Italy and Spain and covered acute and convalescent phases of COVID-19. The material from the prospective study consisted of cDNA or gDNA derived from T cells, B-cell-depleted T cells, or PBMCs. Subjects who had been exposed to COVID-19, were actively infected with it, or had recovered from it provided the deeply sampled blood TCRbeta repertoires that made up the dataset. The repertoires were released in a freely available public database intended as a resource for research on the immune response to SARS-CoV-2. The samples were drawn from two sources: the first 160 participants of the ongoing ImmuneRACE study, and 1,000 to 1,500 subjects contributed by 6 global collaborators. The sample metadata nearly always contained a de-identified subject ID, COVID-19 status, age in years and sex. HLA class I and class II types, where available, came from metadata supplied by the sample provider rather than from assay-based typing. Study-wide conclusions, independent of this receptor: The quantity of clinical and demographic metadata differed by source and by participant and was supplied without curation.

The immunoSEQ Assay, a bias-controlled multiplex PCR, was used to amplify TCRbeta CDR3 regions from genomic DNA. On the authors' methods: The number of nucleated cells in each sample was estimated by amplification of reference gene primers within the assay. To quantify the absolute abundance of each unique TCRbeta CDR3 rearrangement, sequence reads were collapsed and filtered. For each sample, productive Simpson clonality was calculated as the square root of Simpson's diversity index over productive rearrangements. In TCRdb, the immuneACCESS table is reduced to in-frame sequences with V and J assigned. These tables do not hold every clone; where another copy was compared, an unresolved V gene accounts for under half, and the others remain unexplained. The V and J calls and the clone size are those of that table, but D and trimming were determined from the DNA. Here the sample has a few hundred thousand clones; 70% to 90% occur a single time. Under 2.5% of the sample goes to the ten largest clones.

With regard to this clone: The antigen it binds to is not known. The sample holds no much larger clone one base away, and base qualities are not on file.

V is cut back by 0 bases and J by 1 base, with 9 bases in the junction unmatched. Its CDR3 holds 18 amino acids, cysteine through phenylalanine. Only CDR3 DNA remains: 54 bases, in frame from the first base. CDR1 is given as SEHNR and CDR2 as FQNEAQ, both from the germline V gene (reference sequence). In the prospective study, participants were about 18 to 90 years old, resided in about two dozen geographic areas of the United States, and were enrolled through a virtual design. Cohort assignment in the prospective study relied on participant-reported clinical history from a screening survey and a study questionnaire. For ImmuneRACE Cohort 3, a participant was defined as recovered based on two consecutive negative NP/OP PCR tests, clearance by a healthcare professional, or resolution of symptoms. In the prospective study, whole blood, serum and a nasopharyngeal or oropharyngeal swab were collected from each participant by mobile phlebotomists. Participants in the prospective study had the option to provide additional blood draws and questionnaires over a 2-month period. Prospective study blood samples were shipped either frozen or at room temperature before DNA extraction.

Sequencing was done on a sample of PBMCs or T cells enriched from blood (not recorded which). The receptor was derived from a man younger than 45 who had recovered from COVID-19. The chain links TRBV7-9 with TRBJ1-3, and 7 bases in between align with TRBD1. The CDR3 protein is CASSLAAVTGKSGNTIYF. The DNA is as follows: TGTGCCAGCAGCTTAGCAGCTGTGACAGGGAAGTCTGGAAACACCATATATTTT.